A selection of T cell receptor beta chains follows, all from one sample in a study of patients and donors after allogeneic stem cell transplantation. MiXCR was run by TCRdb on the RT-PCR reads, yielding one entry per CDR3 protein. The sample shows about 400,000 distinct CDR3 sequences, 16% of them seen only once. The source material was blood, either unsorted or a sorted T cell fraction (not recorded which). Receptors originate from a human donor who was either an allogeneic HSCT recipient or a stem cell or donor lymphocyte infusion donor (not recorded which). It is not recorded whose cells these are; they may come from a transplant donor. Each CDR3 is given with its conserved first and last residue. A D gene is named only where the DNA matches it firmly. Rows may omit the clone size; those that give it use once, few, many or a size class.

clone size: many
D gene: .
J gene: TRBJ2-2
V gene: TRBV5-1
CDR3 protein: CASSLASNTGELFF
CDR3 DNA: TGTGCCAGCAGCTTAGCCTCGAACACCGGGGAGCTGTTTTTT

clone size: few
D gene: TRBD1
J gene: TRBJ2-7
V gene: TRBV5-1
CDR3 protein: CASSAPSTGEYEQYF
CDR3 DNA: TGCGCCAGCAGCGCTCCCAGCACAGGGGAATACGAGCAGTACTTC

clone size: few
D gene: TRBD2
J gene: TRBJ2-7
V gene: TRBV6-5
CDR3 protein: CASSYSASGGYEQYF
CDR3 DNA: TGTGCCAGCAGTTACTCCGCTAGCGGGGGCTACGAGCAGTACTTC

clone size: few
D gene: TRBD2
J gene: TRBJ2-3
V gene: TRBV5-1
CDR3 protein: CATKRGTSGTDTQYF
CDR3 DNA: TGCGCCACCAAAAGGGGGACTAGCGGAACAGATACGCAGTATTTT

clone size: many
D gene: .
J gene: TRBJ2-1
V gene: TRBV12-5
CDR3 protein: CAPYWRFSYNEQFF
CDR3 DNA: TGTGCCCCTTATTGGCGGTTCTCCTACAATGAGCAGTTCTTC

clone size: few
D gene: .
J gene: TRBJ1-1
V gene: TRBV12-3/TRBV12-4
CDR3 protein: CASTYREGTEAFF
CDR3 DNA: TGTGCCAGCACATACAGGGAGGGAACTGAAGCTTTCTTT

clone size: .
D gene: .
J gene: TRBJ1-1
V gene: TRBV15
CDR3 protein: CATSGPASTRTEAFF
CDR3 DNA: TGTGCCACCAGCGGCCCAGCGAGTACGAGGACTGAAGCTTTCTTT

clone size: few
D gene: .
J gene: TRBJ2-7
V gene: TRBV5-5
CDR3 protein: CASSLSGEGEQYF
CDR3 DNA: TGTGCCAGCAGCTTGTCAGGGGAAGGAGAGCAGTACTTC

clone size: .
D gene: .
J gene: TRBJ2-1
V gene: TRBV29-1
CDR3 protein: CSVVRLPEGNEQFF
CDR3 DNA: TGCAGCGTTGTTCGGCTACCCGAGGGGAATGAGCAGTTCTTC

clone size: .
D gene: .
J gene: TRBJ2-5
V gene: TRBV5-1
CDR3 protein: CASSLFGGAGETQYF
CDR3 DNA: TGCGCCAGCAGCTTGTTTGGGGGCGCGGGGGAGACCCAGTACTTC

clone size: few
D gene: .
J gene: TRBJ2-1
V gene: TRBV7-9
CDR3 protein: CASTRGLEQFF
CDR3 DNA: TGTGCCAGCACAAGGGGACTCGAGCAGTTCTTC

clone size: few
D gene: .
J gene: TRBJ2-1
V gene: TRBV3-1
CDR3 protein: CASSQDGGEQFF
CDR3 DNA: TGTGCCAGCAGCCAAGATGGGGGGGAGCAGTTCTTC

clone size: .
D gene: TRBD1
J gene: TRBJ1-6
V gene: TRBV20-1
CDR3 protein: CSATPGTVYNSPLHF
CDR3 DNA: TGCAGTGCTACTCCGGGGACAGTTTATAATTCACCCCTCCACTTT